This TCR beta chain comes out of a study of T cells after yellow fever vaccination. Regarding the study as a whole: Researchers noted that a small share of clonotypes showed up in both CD4 and CD8 compartments. Post-booster reappearance was seen for most primary-vaccination clones (about 96% CD4, about 88% CD8).

Per germline, CDR1 SGHNT and CDR2 YYREEE (reference sequence). V was cut by 1 base and J by 6 bases, with 7 bases left in between. The CDR3 length is 12 residues. This clonotype has a count of ten or more. Its antigen is as yet unknown. 5'RACE template switching generated TCR cDNA, adding a universal primer site and UMIs. TCRdb recomputed calls from the 5' RACE reads with MiXCR, one row per CDR3 protein. The data show 170,000 or so distinct CDR3 sequences, about 6.2% seen once. The gene calls are TRBV5-4 and TRBJ1-2; D might be TRBD1 (5 bases). The sequence was collected from a man between 18 and 29 years old who received the YFV17D yellow fever vaccine. Here the sequenced sample was CD4+ T cells sorted from PBMCs, taken on the day of the first yellow fever vaccination. In DNA, the CDR3 is TGTGCCAGCAGCTTGACGGGACATGGCTACACCTTC. This translates into CASSLTGHGYTF.